This TCR beta chain was retrieved from a study of early T cells in non-severe SARS-CoV-2 infection. TCRdb re-derived calls from the 5' RACE reads in MiXCR, one entry per CDR3 protein. Altogether nearly 60,000 distinct CDR3 sequences are present, roughly an eighth being singletons, with the ten largest covering more than 7.5%. Trimming shortened V by 5 bases and J by 0 bases, and 14 bases separated the two germline ends. CDR1 and CDR2 from the germline V gene are SEHNR and FQNEAQ (reference sequence). This CDR3 spans 17 amino acids. Sequenced: whole blood. This chain uses TRBV7-9 with TRBJ2-6, with D tentatively TRBD2 (5 bases). This sequence was found in an adult who was a healthcare worker with PCR-confirmed SARS-CoV-2 infection or an uninfected control (not recorded which). This chain's CDR3 is CASSPRTPTSGANVLTF. The CDR3 nucleotides read TGTGCCAGCAGCCCCAGGACTCCTACCTCTGGGGCCAACGTCCTGACTTTC.